This entry lists 22 T cell receptor beta chains sequenced from one sample in a study of T cells after yellow fever vaccination (dated 2019 in TCRdb). This specimen's treatment or condition label, interpreted: live attenuated yellow fever vaccine strain. Library preparation was by 5' RACE. Sequencing was carried out with an Illumina HiSeq 2500. TCRdb reanalyzed the raw reads on its own, using fastp at Q25 for trimming and MiXCR for clone calling, and kept in-frame beta chains. Each CDR3 protein gets just one entry, which takes the most common genes and DNA from the rows behind it. This sample holds a few hundred thousand distinct CDR3 sequences; about 6.6% were observed only once. About a sixth of the sample goes to the ten largest clones. Material: PBMCs, obtained about 49 days after the first yellow fever vaccination. These receptors originate from a man younger than 35 who received the YFV17D yellow fever vaccine.

As to this clonotype: Given a much more abundant clone one base away, this may be a read error. This chain connects TRBV6-5 to TRBJ2-5; 11 bases agree with TRBD2. Germline CDR1 and CDR2: MNHEY and SVGAGI. This CDR3 has 16 residues. In DNA, the CDR3 is TGTGCCAGCAGTTACTCACTAGCGGGGGCCCAAGAGACCCAGCACTTC. Protein product: CASSYSLAGAQETQHF.

This chain connects TRBV6-6 to TRBJ1-5, with 7 bases aligning to TRBD1. The CDR3 is 13 residues long. CDR1 is MNHNY and CDR2 is SVGAGI in the germline V gene (reference sequence). J was trimmed by 5 bases and V by 6 bases; bases with no gene match: 4. The CDR3 nucleotides read TGTGCCAGCAGGGTGACAGGGTATCAGCCCCAGCATTTT. Its translation is CASRVTGYQPQHF.

DNA for the CDR3: TGTGCCAGCAGCTTGAAGACACCCAGGAGCGGGGAGCTGTTTTTT. It encodes CASSLKTPRSGELFF. This chain connects TRBV5-6 to TRBJ2-2; no clear D gene. V was cut by 1 base and J by 7 bases, with 14 bases left in between. There are 15 residues in the CDR3. In germline, CDR1 is SGHDT, CDR2 YYEEEE.

In DNA, the CDR3 is TGTGCCAGCAGCCCCAGGGTTGCTGGGGCCAACGTCCTGACTTTC. Amino acids: CASSPRVAGANVLTF. This rearrangement joins TRBV7-2 to TRBJ2-6; possible D gene TRBD1, 5 bases. The CDR3 loop spans 15 amino acids. Deletions cut 5 bases from V and 2 bases from J, with 10 bases between. The germline V gene has CDR1 SGHTA and CDR2 FQGNSA. The variable domain in full, with the rest retrieved from reference TRBV7-2 and TRBJ2-6, is GAGVSQSPSNKVTEKGKDVELRCDPISGHTALYWYRQSLGQGLEFLIYFQGNSAPDKSGLPSDRFSAERTGGSVSTLTIQRTQQEDSAVYLCASSPRVAGANVLTFGAGSRLTVL.

This clonotype was seen ten or more times. The rearrangement joins TRBV6-1 to TRBJ1-4; 8 bases fit TRBD1. Losses at the gene ends were 6 bases for V and 6 bases for J; bases not matched to a gene: 6. The CDR3 sequence is 14 residues long. CDR1 is MNHNS and CDR2 is SASEGT in the germline V gene. The CDR3 loop reads CASSFTGGDEKLFF. In nucleotides, the CDR3 is TGTGCCAGCAGCTTCACAGGGGGGGATGAAAAACTGTTTTTT.

The chain joins TRBV7-6 to TRBJ2-7; D remains unclear. The CDR3 length is 13 residues. Germline CDR1 reads SGHVS; CDR2 reads FNYEAQ. V lost 1 base and J 5 bases, leaving 9 bases between the germline ends. CDR3 coding DNA: TGTGCCAGCAGCTTAGAGGGCTGGAACGAGCAGTACTTC. It specifies CASSLEGWNEQYF. The whole variable domain, remainder taken from reference TRBV7-6 and TRBJ2-7, is GAGVSQSPRYKVTKRGQDVALRCDPISGHVSLYWYRQALGQGPEFLTYFNYEAQQDKSGLPNDRFSAERPEGSISTLTIQRTEQRDSAMYRCASSLEGWNEQYFGPGTRLTVT.

This clonotype was detected ten times or more. The V and J genes are TRBV3-1 and TRBJ2-6; D gene ambiguous. Trimming cost V 2 bases and J 0 bases, with 11 bases left between them. This CDR3 contains 17 residues. Germline values: CDR1 LGHDT, CDR2 YNNKEL (reference sequence). The CDR3 region is CASSQRAGDSGANVLTF. The CDR3 DNA reads as TGTGCCAGCAGCCAAAGAGCCGGAGACTCTGGGGCCAACGTCCTGACTTTC.

The chain combines TRBV11-2 with TRBJ2-1; tentative D call: TRBD2 (7 bases). The CDR3 has 19 amino acids. Germline V lookup: CDR1 SGHAT, CDR2 FQNNGV. V gave up 5 bases and J gave up 2 bases, with 25 bases separating them. The CDR3 loop is CASSPRGGGGWGTYNEQFF. In DNA, the CDR3 is TGTGCCAGCAGCCCAAGGGGGGGCGGGGGATGGGGTACCTACAATGAGCAGTTCTTC.

Only a few counts were recorded for this clonotype. The V and J genes are TRBV12-3 or TRBV12-4 and TRBJ1-2; D perhaps matches TRBD1 (6 bases). V was pared by 7 bases and J by 7 bases, with 10 bases between. The CDR3 loop spans 11 amino acids. For the CDR3, the DNA is TGTGCCAGCAAACAGGGAGGTGGCTACACCTTC. Translation gives CASKQGGGYTF.

Ten or more counts support this clonotype. The chain carries TRBV6-1 and TRBJ2-7; either TRBD1 or TRBD2 may supply D (5 bases each). This CDR3 has 13 amino acids. Germline loops: CDR1 MNHNS, CDR2 SASEGT. V shed 7 bases and J shed 4 bases, with 14 bases lying between them. This CDR3 reads CASTPGPAYEQYF. As DNA, the CDR3 is TGTGCCAGCACCCCGGGACCGGCATACGAGCAGTACTTC.

This clonotype showed up many times. The chain uses TRBV12-3 or TRBV12-4 and TRBJ2-3; D tentatively reads TRBD1 or TRBD2 (5 bases each). Trimming took 6 bases from V and 8 from J, leaving 15 bases between them. The CDR3 runs 13 residues. CDR3 protein: CASSSWVGGTQYF. CDR3 bases: TGTGCCAGCAGCTCCTGGGTTGGGGGTACGCAGTATTTT.

This chain joins TRBV5-4 and TRBJ2-7; 9 bases map to TRBD1. The CDR3 spans 14 residues. The germline gives CDR1 SGHNT, CDR2 YYREEE (reference sequence). V gave up 5 bases and J gave up 5 bases; unmatched junction bases: 8. CDR3 sequence reads: CASSYSGTGNEQYV. The CDR3, as DNA: TGTGCCAGCAGTTACTCCGGGACAGGGAACGAGCAGTACGTC.

In regard to this clonotype: A much larger clone differs from this one at a single base, so this may be a read error. This rearrangement joins TRBV4-2 to TRBJ2-7; 12 bases map to TRBD1. This CDR3 comprises 19 residues. Germline loops: CDR1 LGHNA, CDR2 YNFKEQ. The CDR3 region is CASIQDLGQGARISYEQYF. The CDR3 coding sequence is TGTGCCAGCATCCAAGATTTGGGACAGGGGGCGAGAATTTCCTACGAGCAGTACTTC.

This clonotype was counted only a few times. The rearrangement uses TRBV5-1 and TRBJ2-3, with 11 positions matching TRBD2. V lost 0 bases and J lost 1; bases outside the gene matches: 4. The CDR3 is made up of 17 amino acids. CDR1 SGHRS and CDR2 YFSETQ come from the germline V gene. The CDR3 sequence is CASSLALAGGRTDTQYF. The CDR3 DNA reads TGCGCCAGCAGCTTGGCCCTAGCGGGGGGTCGCACAGATACGCAGTATTTT.

This sequence joins TRBV11-2 and TRBJ2-3; D is undetermined. Per germline, CDR1 SGHAT and CDR2 FQNNGV. The CDR3 totals 16 residues. The V end was cut by 2 bases, the J end by 8 bases, with 20 bases between. CDR3 bases: TGTGCCAGCAGCTTACTTGGCCTCTACCGCAGTGGTACGCAGTATTTT. It translates to CASSLLGLYRSGTQYF.

V gene TRBV5-1 combines with J gene TRBJ2-1; D perhaps matches TRBD2 (5 bases). V lost 4 bases and J lost 7, with 15 bases in between. Germline assignment: CDR1 SGHRS and CDR2 YFSETQ. CDR3 length: 14 residues. This chain's CDR3 is CASSPVTGLNEQFF. The CDR3 coding sequence is TGCGCCAGCAGCCCCGTTACGGGGTTAAATGAGCAGTTCTTC.

V usage is TRBV28 and J usage is TRBJ2-2; tentative D call: TRBD2 (5 bases). V lost 5 bases and J lost 7, with 11 bases in between. Per the germline V gene, CDR1 is MDHEN and CDR2 is SYDVKM. CDR3 length: 13 amino acids. The CDR3 loop reads CASSARRVGELFF. DNA for the CDR3: TGTGCCAGCAGTGCGAGGCGGGTCGGGGAGCTGTTTTTT.

This chain links TRBV20-1 with TRBJ2-7; 7 bases are a match to TRBD1. The CDR3 runs 13 residues. V was pared by 0 bases and J by 6 bases, with 5 bases of the junction left unmatched. Germline CDR1 is DFQATT and CDR2 is SNEGSKA (reference sequence). In DNA, the CDR3 is TGCAGTGCTAGAGACCCGGACAGGTCCGAGCAGTACGTC. The encoded protein is CSARDPDRSEQYV.

This clonotype turned up a few times. V is TRBV11-2 and J is TRBJ2-3, with TRBD2 matching 11 bases. This CDR3 has 18 amino acids. Germline V CDR1 and CDR2: SGHAT, FQNNGV. V gave up 5 bases and J gave up 2 bases; unmatched junction bases: 12. CDR3 coding DNA: TGTGCCAGCAGCCGAGAGCCACCGGGACTAGCGGCCACAGATACGCAGTATTTT. Protein product: CASSREPPGLAATDTQYF.

V gene TRBV4-1 combines with J gene TRBJ1-2, with a weak D call TRBD1 (6 bases). The germline V gene has CDR1 MGHRA and CDR2 YSYEKL. The CDR3 runs to 15 residues. The V and J ends lost 1 base and 6 bases respectively, with 15 bases between them. The CDR3 reads CASSQVFQGWNGYTF. CDR3 bases: TGCGCCAGCAGCCAAGTCTTTCAGGGGTGGAATGGCTACACCTTC.

This clonotype was detected a few times. The chain links TRBV12-5 to TRBJ2-5; TRBD2 might be the D (5 bases). V shed 1 base and J shed 5 bases, with 17 bases lying between them. The CDR3 contains 16 residues. Germline loops: CDR1 LGHNT, CDR2 FRNRAP. The CDR3 is CASGLASTGSGETQYF. The CDR3 coding sequence is TGTGCTAGTGGTTTGGCCTCGACTGGGAGCGGTGAGACCCAGTACTTC.

This clonotype was counted between two and nine times. The gene calls are TRBV5-4 and TRBJ2-5, with 7 bases matching TRBD1. CDR1 and CDR2 from the germline V gene are SGHNT and YYREEE (reference sequence). CDR3 length: 13 amino acids. The V gene end was trimmed by 7 bases and the J gene end by 3 bases; junction bases not matched to a gene: 6. The CDR3, as DNA: TGTGCCAGCGCCCCCGGGACAGAAGAGACCCAGTACTTC. This gives the protein CASAPGTEETQYF.